What follows are 18 T cell receptor beta chains derived from one specimen sequenced in a study of T cells in Graves' hyperthyroidism and ophthalmopathy. Researchers amplified the TCR beta CDR3 regions from RNA transcripts. The TCR CDR3 was amplified in a first-round RT-PCR using the HTBI primer set. Via MiXCR, TCRdb re-called the multiplex PCR reads, giving one row per CDR3 protein. The data show approximately 530,000 distinct CDR3 sequences, around 20% seen once. Material: blood. The receptor set was obtained from a man aged 35 to 55 with Graves' ophthalmopathy.

This clonotype was detected ten times or more. The chain uses TRBV11-2 and TRBJ1-2; D is uncertain. Trimming took 1 base from V and 1 from J, leaving 13 bases between them. The length of the CDR3 is 16 residues. Germline lookup yields CDR1 SGHAT and CDR2 FQNNGV. CDR3 region: CASSLGGRRYNYGYTF. CDR3 nucleotides: TGTGCCAGCAGCTTAGGTGGTAGGAGATATAACTATGGCTACACCTTC.

The table lists this clonotype with many counts. The chain has TRBV12-3 or TRBV12-4 and TRBJ2-2, with 13 bases aligning to TRBD2. The V and J ends lost 6 bases and 5 bases, in that order; junction bases with no gene match: 9. CDR3 length: 17 amino acids. The CDR3 loop is CASSLGLAGVLTGELFF. The CDR3 bases are TGTGCCAGCAGCCTCGGACTAGCGGGAGTTTTAACCGGGGAGCTGTTTTTT.

This clonotype was seen repeatedly, ten times or more. J is TRBJ2-7 and V is TRBV27; D call uncertain. CDR3 size: 12 residues. With 7 bases removed from V and 5 bases from J, the gap between germline ends came to 12 bases. Germline V lookup: CDR1 MNHEY, CDR2 SMNVEV (reference sequence). CDR3 DNA sequence: TGTGCCAGCACTGGAGCTACCGACGAGCAGTACTTC. This translates into CASTGATDEQYF.

V gene TRBV14 combines with J gene TRBJ2-7; 7 bases are shared with TRBD1. V was pared by 0 bases and J by 5 bases, with 4 bases of the junction left unmatched. Germline assignment: CDR1 SGHDN and CDR2 FVKESK. The CDR3 is made up of 14 amino acids. CDR3 nucleotides: TGTGCCAGCAGCCAAGAGAACAGGGGCAACGAGCAGTACTTC. As protein: CASSQENRGNEQYF.

This chain joins TRBV27 and TRBJ2-7; tentatively, D is TRBD1 (5 bases). The CDR3 consists of 18 residues. Trimming removed 4 bases from V and 3 bases from J, with 25 bases in between. Germline CDR1 MNHEY, CDR2 SMNVEV (reference sequence). The CDR3 is CASSSSRSDKTSNYEQYF. CDR3 nucleotide sequence: TGTGCCAGCAGTTCCAGTCGGTCGGACAAGACATCCAACTACGAGCAGTACTTC.

Regarding this clonotype: Just one base apart from a much larger clone, this may be a read error. This sequence joins TRBV28 and TRBJ2-7; 8 bases agree with TRBD2. The ends lost 6 bases at V and 4 bases at J; junction bases unmatched: 11. Germline loops: CDR1 MDHEN, CDR2 SYDVKM. This CDR3 comprises 15 residues. The CDR3 bases are TGTGCCAGCAGCCCCCTGACGGGACTAGGGTACGAGCAGTACTTC. Protein: CASSPLTGLGYEQYF.

The chain uses TRBV3-1 and TRBJ2-1, with D perhaps TRBD1 or TRBD2 (7 bases each). V was clipped by 2 bases and J by 7 bases, with 15 bases between them. CDR3 length equals 15 residues. CDR1 LGHDT and CDR2 YNNKEL come from the germline V gene (reference sequence). CDR3 protein: CASSQPRGGLNEQFF. CDR3 sequence (DNA): TGTGCCAGCAGCCAACCCAGGGGGGGGCTGAATGAGCAGTTCTTC.

In this sample, this clonotype turned up many times. The DNA for the CDR3 is TGCGCCAGCAGCTCGGGGAGGGCCCGGGGCAATGAGCAGTTCTTC. Translated, it gives CASSSGRARGNEQFF. The rearrangement links TRBV5-1 to TRBJ2-1; 7 bases align to TRBD2. Per the germline V gene, CDR1 is SGHRS and CDR2 is YFSETQ. The V segment lost 3 bases and the J segment 6 bases; nucleotides outside the gene matches: 9. The CDR3 runs 15 residues.

This clonotype was recorded at least ten times. This chain connects TRBV18 to TRBJ2-7, with D maybe TRBD2 (6 bases). Per the germline V gene, CDR1 is KGHSH and CDR2 is LQKENI. This CDR3 region has 15 residues. The ends were cut back, 3 bases at V and 7 bases at J, with 19 bases in the middle. CDR3 sequence reads: CASSPLAPGGGEQYF. In DNA, the CDR3 is TGTGCCAGCTCACCGCTAGCGCCAGGTGGTGGGGAGCAGTACTTC.

In its sample, this clonotype was seen once. The gene calls are TRBV12-3 or TRBV12-4 and TRBJ2-7; tentatively, D is TRBD2 (6 bases). This CDR3 region has 15 residues. Trimming took 6 bases from V and 6 from J, leaving 21 bases between them. This chain's CDR3 is CASSPTSLGLGEQYF. As DNA, the CDR3 is TGTGCCAGCAGCCCTACTAGCTTGGGGTTAGGCGAGCAGTACTTC.

This clonotype was found a few times. The V and J genes are TRBV20-1 and TRBJ2-5; D unresolved. This CDR3 contains 13 residues. Germline CDR1 is DFQATT and CDR2 is SNEGSKA (reference sequence). The DNA of the CDR3 is TGCAGCGCCCGCCGGCAGCACCAAGAGACCCAGTACTTC. Protein: CSARRQHQETQYF.

This chain joins TRBV5-1 and TRBJ2-5; 11 bases fit TRBD2. V was pared by 1 base and J by 4 bases, with 6 bases of the junction left unmatched. CDR1 is SGHRS and CDR2 is YFSETQ in the germline V gene. The CDR3 has 16 residues. The CDR3 here is CASSLPSGGRGETQYF. DNA for the CDR3: TGCGCCAGCAGCTTGCCTAGCGGGGGGAGAGGAGAGACCCAGTACTTC.

V is TRBV5-1 and J is TRBJ2-7; D is tentatively TRBD1 or TRBD2 (5 bases each). The V end was cut by 6 bases, the J end by 3 bases, with 13 bases between. The germline V gene encodes CDR1 SGHRS and CDR2 YFSETQ. CDR3 size: 13 residues. CDR3 in DNA: TGCGCCAGCACCGCAGTTGGGGGCTACGAGCAGTACTTC. Translation gives CASTAVGGYEQYF.

This clonotype was counted many times. The chain is built from TRBV30 and TRBJ2-1, with TRBD1 matching 8 bases. After removal of 5 bases from V and 1 base from J, the junction contained 4 bases not matched to a gene. The length of the CDR3 is 14 residues. In germline, CDR1 is GTSNPN, CDR2 SVGIG (reference sequence). The CDR3 sequence: CAWVTGGSYNEQFF. The CDR3 bases are TGTGCCTGGGTAACAGGGGGGTCCTACAATGAGCAGTTCTTC. Combining the CDR3 with reference TRBV30 and TRBJ2-1 gives the whole variable domain SQTIHQWPATLVQPVGSPLSLECTVEGTSNPNLYWYRQAAGRGLQLLFYSVGIGQISSEVPQNLSASRPQDRQFILSSKKLLLSDSGFYLCAWVTGGSYNEQFFGPGTRLTVL.

The sample holds a few counts of this clonotype. J is TRBJ2-7 and V is TRBV27; D not certain. V was cut by 8 bases and J by 6 bases, with 17 bases left in between. The CDR3 consists of 13 residues. Germline V gene lookup returns CDR1 MNHEY and CDR2 SMNVEV (reference sequence). The CDR3 sequence is CASGNWLAVEQYF. DNA of the CDR3: TGTGCCAGCGGGAACTGGTTAGCCGTCGAGCAGTACTTC.

This chain uses TRBV28 with TRBJ2-3; 10 nucleotides agree with TRBD2. The CDR3 has 15 amino acids. J was trimmed by 1 base and V by 7 bases; bases with no gene match: 5. Germline CDR1 and CDR2: MDHEN and SYDVKM. The CDR3 reads CASTSGREGTDTQYF. As DNA, the CDR3 is TGTGCCAGCACCAGCGGGAGGGAGGGCACAGATACGCAGTATTTT.

In regard to this clonotype: Possible read error: a much larger clone is one base away. This sequence joins TRBV5-1 and TRBJ2-1; TRBD2 matches at 9 bases. CDR3 length equals 14 residues. Looked up from germline, CDR1 is SGHRS and CDR2 is YFSETQ. The ends lost 4 bases at V and 6 bases at J; junction bases unmatched: 5. DNA of the CDR3: TGCGCCAGCAGCCGTAGCGGGAGCAGCAATGAGCAGTTCTTC. Translated, it gives CASSRSGSSNEQFF.

The chain carries TRBV7-9 and TRBJ2-3; 10 bases are shared with TRBD2. V dropped 5 bases and J dropped 2; count of bases not matched to a gene: 4. The germline gives CDR1 SEHNR, CDR2 FQNEAQ (reference sequence). There are 15 residues in the CDR3. In DNA form, the CDR3 reads TGTGCCAGCAGCCCTAGCGGGAGTGACACAGATACGCAGTATTTT. This codes for CASSPSGSDTDTQYF.